The 32 T cell receptor beta chains given below trace back to one sample, sequenced in a study of T cell changes during pregnancy in multiple sclerosis. TCRdb keeps only in-frame clones here, not all; method: immunoSEQ multiplex PCR. The sample contains about 64,000 clones, approximately 91% of which appear only once. Sequencing was performed on peripheral blood, taken in the second trimester of pregnancy. The receptors were sampled from a female donor with multiple sclerosis, enrolled in a pregnancy study.

The count of this clone is one. V usage is TRBV19 and J usage is TRBJ1-1; 10 nucleotides align to TRBD1. The CDR3 length is 15 residues. V lost 3 bases, J lost 3 bases, and 4 bases stayed unmatched. Germline lookup yields CDR1 LNHDA and CDR2 SQIVND (reference sequence). The CDR3 region is CASSIGDRGDTEAFF. CDR3 nucleotide sequence: TGTGCCAGTAGTATCGGGGACAGGGGAGACACTGAAGCTTTCTTT.

The V gene is TRBV7-2, the J gene TRBJ2-7, with a tentative D call TRBD2 (6 bases). Germline V CDR1 and CDR2: SGHTA, FQGNSA. The CDR3 runs to 13 residues. V lost 5 bases and J 3 bases, leaving 11 bases between the germline ends. The CDR3 spells CASSRDFFYEQYF. CDR3 coding DNA: TGTGCCAGCAGCCGGGACTTCTTCTACGAGCAGTACTTC.

J is TRBJ2-2 and V is TRBV4-1; the match to TRBD1 covers 11 bases. CDR3 length: 19 amino acids. Trimming at V came to 0 bases and at J to 4 bases, leaving 10 bases not matched to a gene. The germline V gene has CDR1 MGHRA and CDR2 YSYEKL. The chain's CDR3 is CASSQDRARGQGGTGELFF. The CDR3 nucleotides read TGCGCCAGCAGCCAAGATAGGGCCCGGGGACAGGGGGGCACCGGGGAGCTGTTTTTT.

V is TRBV19 and J is TRBJ2-1; TRBD1 aligns across 8 bases. The CDR3 consists of 18 residues. Unmatched junction bases numbered 13, after V lost 1 base and J lost 5 bases. Germline CDR1 LNHDA, CDR2 SQIVND (reference sequence). CDR3 sequence reads: CASSIGGQAYTWDNEQFF. CDR3 DNA: TGTGCCAGTAGTATAGGGGGACAGGCGTATACTTGGGACAATGAGCAGTTCTTC.

The chain carries TRBV7-3 and TRBJ1-1, with D possibly being TRBD1 (5 bases). Germline CDR1 SGHTA, CDR2 FQGTGA. V was shortened by 5 bases and J by 3 bases, with 16 bases between the two germline ends. The CDR3 has 15 residues. The CDR3 loop is CASSPSRGGYTEAFF. CDR3 sequence (DNA): TGTGCCAGCAGCCCTTCCCGGGGGGGGTACACTGAAGCTTTCTTT.

The V call is TRBV2, the J call TRBJ2-1, with TRBD2 as a possible D gene (7 bases). Germline V gene data show CDR1 as SNHLY and CDR2 as FYNNEI. The CDR3 is 13 residues long. V gave up 2 bases and J gave up 9 bases, with 11 bases separating them. The CDR3 loop is CASSEQGRGEQFF. DNA of the CDR3: TGTGCCAGCAGTGAACAGGGGAGGGGTGAGCAGTTCTTC. Variable domain in full (rest from reference TRBV2 and TRBJ2-1): EPEVTQTPSHQVTQMGQEVILRCVPISNHLYFYWYRQILGQKVEFLVSFYNNEISEKSEIFDDQFSVERPDGSNFTLKIRSTKLEDSAMYFCASSEQGRGEQFFGPGTRLTVL.

This chain links TRBV7-9 with TRBJ2-4; 8 bases align to TRBD1. This CDR3 has 15 residues. V was pared by 0 bases and J by 8 bases, with 6 bases of the junction left unmatched. Germline loops: CDR1 SEHNR, CDR2 FQNEAQ (reference sequence). The CDR3 DNA reads TGTGCCAGCAGCTTAGCAGACAGGGGTTTGGACATTCAGTACTTC. Translating gives CASSLADRGLDIQYF.

This chain joins TRBV5-1 and TRBJ1-2; a possible D gene is TRBD1 (6 bases). Germline CDR1 SGHRS, CDR2 YFSETQ. Trimming took 0 bases from V and 8 from J, leaving 20 bases between them. CDR3 size: 16 residues. CDR3 bases: TGCGCCAGCAGCTTGGAGGCGGCGGGGGCGGCTGGGGGCTACACCTTC. Amino acid sequence: CASSLEAAGAAGGYTF. Full variable domain (rest looked up from reference TRBV5-1 and TRBJ1-2): KAGVTQTPRYLIKTRGQQVTLSCSPISGHRSVSWYQQTPGQGLQFLFEYFSETQRNKGNFPGRFSGRQFSNSRSEMNVSTLELGDSALYLCASSLEAAGAAGGYTFGSGTRLTVV.

The gene calls are TRBV2 and TRBJ1-2; D uncertain. The V gene lost 9 bases and the J gene lost 1 base, with 15 bases spanning the gap. CDR3 length equals 14 residues. Germline CDR1 and CDR2: SNHLY and FYNNEI. The DNA of the CDR3 is TGTGCCAGACCGAGGGTGACGGTTAACTATGGCTACACCTTC. Protein sequence: CARPRVTVNYGYTF.

The V call is TRBV5-1, the J call TRBJ2-7, with 12 positions matching TRBD2. The CDR3 extends over 14 amino acids. V was clipped by 5 bases and J by 4 bases; unmatched bases: 4. The germline V gene has CDR1 SGHRS and CDR2 YFSETQ. The CDR3 bases are TGCGCCAGCAGGACGACTAGCGGGGGTTACGAGCAGTACTTC. Its protein is CASRTTSGGYEQYF.

The chain carries TRBV30 and TRBJ1-2; D is unresolved. The CDR3 spans 12 residues. CDR1 GTSNPN and CDR2 SVGIG come from the germline V gene (reference sequence). V was shortened by 5 bases and J by 8 bases, with 15 bases between the two germline ends. Here the CDR3 DNA reads TGTGCCTGGGTAAATTCAGAGGGAGGCTACACCTTC. Translated: CAWVNSEGGYTF.

The V gene is TRBV4-1, the J gene TRBJ2-5; weak D call: TRBD2 (6 bases). Trimming removed 3 bases at V and 3 bases at J, with 17 bases between. Germline V gene data show CDR1 as MGHRA and CDR2 as YSYEKL. CDR3 length equals 16 residues. The CDR3 DNA is TGCGCCAGCAGCCAGAGTCCGGGACTGGCAAAAGAGACCCAGTACTTC. Translation: CASSQSPGLAKETQYF.

The V call is TRBV5-4, the J call TRBJ1-1; a weak D match, TRBD1 (6 bases). V was cut by 3 bases and J by 1 base, with 19 bases left in between. The CDR3 runs 17 residues. Germline CDR1 and CDR2: SGHNT and YYREEE (reference sequence). The CDR3 loop reads CASSSPSLTGPNTEAFF. The CDR3 DNA reads as TGTGCCAGCAGCTCACCTTCCTTGACAGGCCCGAACACTGAAGCTTTCTTT.

The chain combines TRBV2 with TRBJ2-7; 9 nucleotides match TRBD1. Trimming removed 6 bases from V and 4 bases from J; junction bases left unmatched: 10. This CDR3 is 15 amino acids long. Germline CDR1 and CDR2: SNHLY and FYNNEI. In DNA form, the CDR3 reads TGTGCCAGCAGCCTATGGACAGGGGAGGCGTACGAGCAGTACTTC. This encodes CASSLWTGEAYEQYF.

This chain joins TRBV7-2 and TRBJ1-1; a possible D gene is TRBD1 (6 bases). This CDR3 comprises 13 residues. Germline loops: CDR1 SGHTA, CDR2 FQGNSA. The V end lost 5 bases, the J end lost 7 bases, and 14 bases lay between the germline ends. CDR3 bases: TGTGCCAGCAGCCCCCCGGGGGGGCATGAAGCTTTCTTT. Encoded protein: CASSPPGGHEAFF.

The gene calls are TRBV7-9 and TRBJ1-1, with D possibly being TRBD1 (5 bases). With 3 bases removed from V and 3 bases from J, the gap between germline ends came to 8 bases. Germline CDR1 SEHNR, CDR2 FQNEAQ (reference sequence). The CDR3 covers 13 residues. The CDR3 DNA reads TGTGCCAGCAGCTTTGGGGCGGACACTGAAGCTTTCTTT. Translating gives CASSFGADTEAFF.

V and J are TRBV6-5 and TRBJ1-2, with D uncertain. V was cut by 3 bases and J by 6 bases, with 11 bases left in between. The CDR3 length is 13 residues. CDR1 and CDR2 from the germline V gene are MNHEY and SVGAGI. The CDR3 DNA follows: TGTGCCAGCAGTTATGGCAGATCAGATGGCTACACCTTC. Translating it yields CASSYGRSDGYTF.

The chain links TRBV28 to TRBJ1-2; 12 positions agree with TRBD1. The CDR3 consists of 16 residues. Trimming took 6 bases from V and 8 from J; bases not matched to a gene: 13. In germline, CDR1 is MDHEN, CDR2 SYDVKM. The CDR3 region is CASRYPPGQGAGGYTF. The CDR3 DNA follows: TGTGCCAGCAGATATCCTCCGGGACAGGGGGCAGGGGGCTACACCTTC.

CDR3 bases: TGCGCCAGCAGCTCGGGAGCCCTTAATGAAAAACTGTTTTTT. Residues: CASSSGALNEKLFF. The J gene is TRBJ1-4, the V gene TRBV5-1, with D unclear. This CDR3 region has 14 residues. In germline, CDR1 is SGHRS, CDR2 YFSETQ. V lost 3 bases to trimming and J lost 4 bases, with 10 bases between them. Combining the CDR3 with reference TRBV5-1 and TRBJ1-4 gives the whole variable domain KAGVTQTPRYLIKTRGQQVTLSCSPISGHRSVSWYQQTPGQGLQFLFEYFSETQRNKGNFPGRFSGRQFSNSRSEMNVSTLELGDSALYLCASSSGALNEKLFFGSGTQLSVL.

This sequence joins TRBV5-1 and TRBJ1-6; TRBD1 might be the D (5 bases). This CDR3 contains 14 residues. Germline V gene data show CDR1 as SGHRS and CDR2 as YFSETQ. V was trimmed by 0 bases and J by 9 bases, leaving 10 bases between them. The CDR3: CASSLDRQPSPLHF. The CDR3 region has the DNA TGCGCCAGCAGCTTGGACAGGCAGCCTTCACCCCTCCACTTT.

This rearrangement joins TRBV28 to TRBJ1-2, with TRBD1 as a possible D gene (5 bases). The V end lost 8 bases, the J end lost 2 bases, and 15 bases lay between the germline ends. Germline V gene lookup returns CDR1 MDHEN and CDR2 SYDVKM. The CDR3 totals 14 residues. The CDR3 DNA reads TGTGCCAGCGGTCGCCCCAGGGCGAACTATGGCTACACCTTC. Protein product: CASGRPRANYGYTF.

The V gene is TRBV7-3, the J gene TRBJ2-1; D unresolved. Between the trimmed V and J ends, which lost 5 bases and 0 bases, there was a span of 11 bases. This CDR3 has 15 residues. The germline V gene encodes CDR1 SGHTA and CDR2 FQGTGA. The CDR3: CASSSQRSSYNEQFF. The CDR3 nucleotides read TGTGCCAGCAGCAGCCAAAGGAGCTCCTACAATGAGCAGTTCTTC.

The chain recombines TRBV6-1 with TRBJ2-7; D possibly corresponds to TRBD1 (5 bases). The germline V and J ends were trimmed by 1 base and 5 bases, with 12 bases remaining between them. CDR1 and CDR2 from the germline V gene are MNHNS and SASEGT. CDR3 size: 14 residues. As DNA, the CDR3 is TGTGCCAGCAGTGAAGATCTTAGGGGAAACGAGCAGTACTTC. Translation gives CASSEDLRGNEQYF.

V and J are TRBV9 and TRBJ2-1; a possible D gene is TRBD2 (5 bases). The CDR3 is 16 amino acids. Trimming removed 5 bases from V and 4 bases from J, with 19 bases in between. The germline V gene encodes CDR1 SGDLS and CDR2 YYNGEE. The CDR3 nucleotides read TGTGCCAGCAGTAAGGCACTCCGGGGATCGTACAATGAGCAGTTCTTC. Residues: CASSKALRGSYNEQFF.

The chain carries TRBV5-1 and TRBJ2-7, with TRBD1 as a possible D gene (6 bases). Germline V gene data show CDR1 as SGHRS and CDR2 as YFSETQ. Trimming stripped 4 bases from V and 0 bases from J, with 8 bases between. CDR3 length: 13 amino acids. The CDR3 sequence is CASSQDSSYEQYF. In DNA form, the CDR3 reads TGCGCCAGCAGCCAGGACAGCTCCTACGAGCAGTACTTC. Based on the CDR3 plus reference TRBV5-1 and TRBJ2-7, the full variable domain is KAGVTQTPRYLIKTRGQQVTLSCSPISGHRSVSWYQQTPGQGLQFLFEYFSETQRNKGNFPGRFSGRQFSNSRSEMNVSTLELGDSALYLCASSQDSSYEQYFGPGTRLTVT.

The chain uses TRBV5-4 and TRBJ2-5; no firm D call. Germline CDR1 reads SGHNT; CDR2 reads YYREEE (reference sequence). The CDR3 has 14 amino acids. V gave up 1 base and J gave up 6 bases, with 13 bases separating them. CDR3: CASSLSVAGQTQYF. The CDR3 DNA follows: TGTGCCAGCAGCTTGTCCGTGGCAGGTCAGACCCAGTACTTC.

V gene TRBV2 combines with J gene TRBJ2-2, with a weak D call TRBD2 (5 bases). V was clipped by 4 bases and J by 6 bases, with 9 bases between them. Germline V lookup: CDR1 SNHLY, CDR2 FYNNEI. The CDR3 runs 13 residues. CDR3 loop: CASSVLGAGELFF. CDR3 in DNA: TGTGCCAGCAGTGTACTAGGAGCCGGGGAGCTGTTTTTT. The full variable domain, with the rest looked up from reference TRBV2 and TRBJ2-2, is EPEVTQTPSHQVTQMGQEVILRCVPISNHLYFYWYRQILGQKVEFLVSFYNNEISEKSEIFDDQFSVERPDGSNFTLKIRSTKLEDSAMYFCASSVLGAGELFFGEGSRLTVL.

The genes are TRBV25-1 and TRBJ2-5; 8 nucleotides match TRBD1. Trimming removed 5 bases from V and 3 bases from J; junction bases left unmatched: 8. The V gene's germline CDR1 is MGHDK and CDR2 SYGVNS. CDR3 length equals 15 residues. Here the CDR3 reads CASSPENRGEETQYF. DNA for the CDR3: TGTGCCAGCAGTCCTGAAAACAGGGGGGAAGAGACCCAGTACTTC.

CDR3 residues: CASSKGGQETQYF. The CDR3 region has the DNA TGTGCCAGCAGCAAGGGGGGCCAAGAGACCCAGTACTTC. The gene calls are TRBV21-1 and TRBJ2-5; the tabulated D call, TRBD2, remains unverified against the DNA. TRBV21-1 is marked as a pseudogene. The CDR3 has 13 amino acids.

This clone came up a few times. The rearrangement links TRBV27 to TRBJ2-7; D is possibly TRBD1 (6 bases). Germline CDR1 and CDR2: MNHEY and SMNVEV (reference sequence). Trimming removed 4 bases at V and 7 bases at J, with 17 bases between. The length of the CDR3 is 14 residues. CDR3 bases: TGTGCCAGCAGTTGGACAGCAAACCCCCGGGAGCAGTACTTC. Protein: CASSWTANPREQYF.

The chain is built from TRBV19 and TRBJ1-6; D possibly corresponds to TRBD1 (6 bases). Germline V lookup: CDR1 LNHDA, CDR2 SQIVND (reference sequence). Trimming stripped 2 bases from V and 5 bases from J, with 10 bases between. The CDR3 covers 15 residues. The CDR3, as DNA: TGTGCCAGTAGTATACGACGGACAGATAATTCACCCCTCCACTTT. Translation gives CASSIRRTDNSPLHF.

The rearrangement uses TRBV19 and TRBJ1-2; 8 bases line up with TRBD1. From germline, CDR1 is LNHDA and CDR2 SQIVND (reference sequence). The CDR3 has 15 residues. Losses at the gene ends were 5 bases for V and 0 bases for J; bases not matched to a gene: 5. CDR3 DNA sequence: TGTGCCAGTAGTCCTTGGACAGGGACTAACTATGGCTACACCTTC. Protein sequence: CASSPWTGTNYGYTF.